Below are 25 T cell receptor beta chains sequenced from a single sample in a study of tissue T cells after allogeneic stem cell transplantation (dated by TCRdb to between 2021 and 2024). This sample's time point label indicates: mouse harvest day 7 after allogeneic transplant. Mouse grafts consisting of 10^7 T-cell-depleted bone marrow cells combined with 10^6 splenic CD5+ T cells were administered by tail vein injection. Library preparation employed the immunoSEQ multiplex PCR assay. Sourced from immuneACCESS, this table was stored by TCRdb with only in-frame sequences that have V and J called. A share of the clones is absent; for the studies checked, an unresolved V gene accounts for under half, and the remainder has no known explanation. In all, the sample holds around 6,200 clones, and roughly 46% of those were seen once. 7.8% of the sample is held by the ten biggest clonotypes. The sample comprised gut tissue. These receptors all stem from a female BALB/c mouse given C57BL/6 T cells with graft-versus-host disease after an allogeneic hematopoietic cell transplant.

Concerning this clone: Germline and genes here are mouse. With the read ending 1 residue before the CDR3 end, the germline J gene is used to fill in that end. The chain links TRBV17 to TRBJ2-2; TRBD2 agrees at 8 bases. This CDR3 contains 15 residues. CDR1 is MNHDT and CDR2 is YYDKIL in the germline V gene. Germline trimming cut 3 bases from V and 3 bases from J; bases unmatched to any gene: 3. The CDR3 loop reads CASSSGGGDTGQLYF. Incomplete CDR3 DNA: TGTGCTAGCAGTAGTGGGGGGGGCGACACCGGGCAGCTCTAC.

Points on this clone: Genes and germline are mouse. The CDR3 is cut off 1 residue early in the read; its end comes from the germline J gene. The chain is built from TRBV13-2 and TRBJ1-1; D unclear. Germline V gene lookup returns CDR1 NNHNN and CDR2 SYGAGS (reference sequence). The CDR3 totals 12 residues. V was cut by 1 base and J by 6 bases, with 7 bases left in between. The CDR3: CASGDSAAEVFF. The CDR3 DNA, read in part, is TGTGCCAGCGGTGATTCGGCGGCAGAAGTCTTC.

This clone came up a few times. Each gene name is a mouse one. The missing CDR3 end, 1 residue past where the read stops, is filled in from the germline J gene. The V and J genes are TRBV19 and TRBJ1-2; TRBD1 agrees at 7 bases. The CDR3 runs 14 residues. V dropped 2 bases and J dropped 0; count of bases not matched to a gene: 1. The germline V gene encodes CDR1 FNHDT and CDR2 SITEND (reference sequence). The CDR3 loop is CASSMGQSNSDYTF. Incomplete CDR3 DNA: TGTGCCAGCAGTATGGGACAGTCAAACTCCGACTACACC. Together with reference TRBV19 and TRBJ1-2, the CDR3 gives the full variable domain: GGIITQTPKFLIGQEGQKLTLKCQQNFNHDTMYWYRQDSGKGLRLIYYSITENDLQKGDLSEGYDASREKKSSFSLTVTSAQKNEMAVFLCASSMGQSNSDYTFGSGTRLLVI.

Comments on this clone: Genes here carry mouse names. The sequence runs out 1 residue before the end of the CDR3; the remainder is reconstructed from the germline J gene. The chain has TRBV26 and TRBJ2-5; D might be TRBD2 (5 bases). CDR1 KGHPV and CDR2 FQNQEV come from the germline V gene (reference sequence). Trimming removed 0 bases at V and 1 base at J, with 8 bases between. CDR3 length: 15 amino acids. CDR3 loop: CASSLSLGDQDTQYF. The sequenced part of the CDR3 DNA is TGTGCCAGCAGTCTGTCGCTGGGAGACCAAGACACCCAGTAC.

By its share, this clone is medium-sized. The gene symbols are mouse symbols. Read coverage stops 1 residue before the CDR3 terminus; the germline J gene supplies the remainder. V usage is TRBV3 and J usage is TRBJ2-7; D may match TRBD1 or TRBD2 (6 bases each). The CDR3 loop spans 15 amino acids. Germline loops: CDR1 SNHLY, CDR2 FYNGKV (reference sequence). V was pared by 1 base and J by 0 bases, with 10 bases between. The CDR3 spells CASSLVGAPSYEQYF. Incomplete CDR3 DNA: TGTGCCAGCAGCTTAGTGGGGGCCCCCTCCTATGAACAGTAC.

Concerning this clone itself: The gene symbols are mouse symbols. Read sequence stops 1 residue before the CDR3 end, and the germline J gene provides the missing end. J is TRBJ1-6 and V is TRBV3; D not resolved. TRBJ1-6 is assigned to the ORF class and has an uncertain function. Germline V gives CDR1 SNHLY, CDR2 FYNGKV (reference sequence). This CDR3 is built from 13 residues. The V gene lost 1 base and the J gene lost 4 bases, with 2 bases spanning the gap. CDR3 bases read: TGTGCCAGCAGCTTAGATTATAATTCGCCCCTCTAC. It specifies CASSLDYNSPLY. The entire CDR3 reads CASSLDYNSPLYF.

This clone was detected only a few times. The gene names given are mouse names. The read stops 1 residue short of the end of the CDR3; the missing end is completed from the germline J gene. The chain combines TRBV3 with TRBJ1-2; D remains ambiguous. Germline V gene data show CDR1 as SNHLY and CDR2 as FYNGKV (reference sequence). Trimming took 1 base from V and 0 from J, leaving 12 bases between them. The CDR3 is 16 amino acids. The CDR3 DNA, read in part, is TGTGCCAGCAGCTTAGATGGGCGGGGAACAAACTCCGACTACACC. Protein: CASSLDGRGTNSDYT. In full, the CDR3 reads CASSLDGRGTNSDYTF.

This clone came up a few times. The gene names given are mouse names. The sequenced fragment ends 1 residue before the CDR3 boundary, so the rest is inferred from the germline J gene. This rearrangement joins TRBV3 to TRBJ1-4, with 9 bases aligning to TRBD1. Per germline, CDR1 SNHLY and CDR2 FYNGKV (reference sequence). This CDR3 spans 16 amino acids. J lost 3 bases, V lost 4 bases, and 6 bases had no gene match. The CDR3 DNA, read in part, is TGTGCCAGCAGCTACGGGACAGGGCAAGCCAACGAAAGATTATTT. Encoded protein: CASSYGTGQANERLF. The whole CDR3 reads CASSYGTGQANERLFF. The full variable domain, in which reference TRBV3 and TRBJ1-4 provide the parts outside the CDR3, is GPKVLQIPSHQIIDMGQMVTLNCDPVSNHLYFYWYKQILGQQMEFLVNFYNGKVMEKSKLFKDQFSVERPDGSYFTLKIQPTALEDSAVYFCASSYGTGQANERLFFGHGTKLSVL.

Turning to this clone: Here the gene names and germline are mouse. The read finishes 1 residue shy of the CDR3 end, and the germline J gene is used to complete it. The V and J genes are TRBV3 and TRBJ2-3; 10 bases align to TRBD2. The CDR3 sequence is 15 residues long. Trimming took 5 bases from V and 1 from J; bases not matched to a gene: 3. Per the germline V gene, CDR1 is SNHLY and CDR2 is FYNGKV (reference sequence). The CDR3 reads CASSRTGGRAETLYF. Incomplete CDR3 DNA: TGTGCCAGCAGCCGGACTGGGGGCCGTGCAGAAACGCTGTAT.

Notes on this clone: Gene names refer to mouse genes. With the read ending 1 residue before the CDR3 end, the germline J gene is used to fill in that end. The V call is TRBV4, the J call TRBJ2-4, with D perhaps matching TRBD2 (6 bases). Trimming took off 5 bases at V and 0 bases at J, with 9 bases between the two ends. The CDR3 length is 14 residues. Germline CDR1 and CDR2: LGHDT and YNNKQL (reference sequence). The DNA read from the CDR3 is TGTGCCAGCAGCCCGACTGGTAGTCAAAACACCTTGTAC. Protein product: CASSPTGSQNTLY. The CDR3 as a whole reads CASSPTGSQNTLYF.

As concerns this clone: Genes and germline are mouse. The missing CDR3 end, 1 residue past where the read stops, is filled in from the germline J gene. The rearrangement joins TRBV3 to TRBJ2-5, with D perhaps TRBD1 (5 bases). Trimming left V 5 bases short and J 6 bases short, with 12 bases between. This CDR3 region has 13 residues. CDR1 is SNHLY, CDR2 FYNGKV, per germline (reference sequence). The DNA read from the CDR3 is TGTGCCAGCAGCCCTCAGGGATGGGACACCCAGTAC. Amino acid sequence: CASSPQGWDTQY. The full CDR3 protein reads CASSPQGWDTQYF. The whole variable domain, remainder taken from reference TRBV3 and TRBJ2-5, is GPKVLQIPSHQIIDMGQMVTLNCDPVSNHLYFYWYKQILGQQMEFLVNFYNGKVMEKSKLFKDQFSVERPDGSYFTLKIQPTALEDSAVYFCASSPQGWDTQYFGPGTRLLVL.

This clone was counted between two and nine times. Gene names refer to mouse genes. The read halts 1 residue ahead of the CDR3 end, with the missing end drawn from the germline J gene. The V and J genes are TRBV31 and TRBJ1-4; 7 bases line up with TRBD1. Germline trimming cut 3 bases from V and 1 base from J; bases unmatched to any gene: 2. CDR1 GKSSPN and CDR2 SITVG come from the germline V gene. CDR3 size: 14 residues. This chain's CDR3 is CAWSRDSSNERLFF. The sequenced CDR3 bases are TGTGCCTGGAGCCGGGACAGTTCCAACGAAAGATTATTT.

Worth noting for this clone: Gene names are the mouse ones. Read data end 1 residue before the CDR3 end; the end is taken from the germline J gene. This chain uses TRBV16 with TRBJ1-1; possible D gene TRBD1, 5 bases. The length of the CDR3 is 13 residues. V was cut by 5 bases and J by 0 bases, with 7 bases left in between. Germline assignment: CDR1 SGHSA and CDR2 FRNQAP. Partial CDR3 DNA: TGTGCAAGCAGCGGACAAGCAAACACAGAAGTCTTC. Translating gives CASSGQANTEVF. The whole CDR3 region reads CASSGQANTEVFF.

Comment on this clone: The gene names given are mouse names. The CDR3 end is not reached by the read, which stops 1 residue before it; the germline J gene fills it in. The V call is TRBV15, the J call TRBJ2-5; TRBD2 matches 7 bases. V lost 4 bases to trimming and J lost 6 bases; unmatched junction nucleotides: 4. Germline CDR1 and CDR2: SGHND and FRSKSL. The CDR3 loop spans 13 amino acids. The part of the CDR3 DNA that was read is TGTGCCAGCAGTTCGGACTGGAGGGACACCCAGTAC. It is translated as CASSSDWRDTQY. The full CDR3 is CASSSDWRDTQYF.

The table lists this clone with a few counts. Genes and germline are mouse. The read ends 1 residue shy of where the CDR3 ends; the end is completed using the germline J gene. The V call is TRBV3, the J call TRBJ1-2; TRBD1 matches 7 bases. V dropped 0 bases and J dropped 4; count of bases not matched to a gene: 5. This CDR3 has 15 residues. CDR1 SNHLY and CDR2 FYNGKV come from the germline V gene (reference sequence). The CDR3 region is CASSLAGGAGSDYTF. The DNA read from the CDR3 is TGTGCCAGCAGCTTAGCAGGGGGCGCCGGCTCCGACTACACC.

Remarks on this clone: Gene names and germline refer to mouse. Coverage ceases 1 residue before the CDR3 finishes, and the germline J gene fills in the end. The chain uses TRBV19 and TRBJ2-5; maybe TRBD1 (6 bases). V lost 4 bases, J lost 0 bases, and 9 bases lay in between. Germline-derived CDR1 and CDR2 are FNHDT and SITEND (reference sequence). The CDR3 spans 14 residues. The sequenced CDR3 bases are TGTGCCAGCAGTCGGACAGTTAACCAAGACACCCAGTAC. Protein product: CASSRTVNQDTQY. The CDR3, in full, reads CASSRTVNQDTQYF.

In this sample, this clone turned up a few times. Genes here carry mouse names. The read gets to within 1 residue of the CDR3 end, and the germline J gene fills in the rest. This chain uses TRBV3 with TRBJ2-7, with D possibly TRBD1 on 7 matching bases. CDR1 and CDR2 from the germline V gene are SNHLY and FYNGKV (reference sequence). This CDR3 region has 13 residues. V was clipped by 5 bases and J by 1 base, with 9 bases between them. The chain's CDR3 is CASSRGQSYEQYF. The part of the CDR3 DNA that was read is TGTGCCAGCAGCAGGGGGCAGTCCTATGAACAGTAC.

As to this clone: Each gene name is a mouse one. Read sequence stops 1 residue before the CDR3 end, and the germline J gene provides the missing end. The chain joins TRBV3 to TRBJ2-7; 9 bases agree with TRBD1. The V gene's germline CDR1 is SNHLY and CDR2 FYNGKV (reference sequence). V lost 5 bases and J lost 0; bases outside the gene matches: 2. There are 14 residues in the CDR3. CDR3 sequence: CASSRDRVSYEQYF. CDR3 DNA (partial): TGTGCCAGCAGCCGGGACAGGGTCTCCTATGAACAGTAC.

A word on this clone: Germline and genes: mouse. The read stops 1 residue short of the end of the CDR3; the missing end is completed from the germline J gene. The V call is TRBV14, the J call TRBJ1-4, with TRBD1 matching 10 bases. CDR3 length: 15 residues. CDR1 and CDR2 (germline): SGHDT, FRDEAV. The V segment lost 5 bases and the J segment 3 bases; nucleotides outside the gene matches: 4. CDR3 protein: CASSPGTGANERLFF. CDR3 bases read: TGTGCCAGCAGCCCCGGGACAGGGGCCAACGAAAGATTATTT.

About this clone itself: Mouse gene names apply. The read halts 1 residue ahead of the CDR3 end, with the missing end drawn from the germline J gene. This sequence joins TRBV26 and TRBJ1-2; no reliable D call. This CDR3 contains 14 residues. Trimming stripped 3 bases from V and 1 base from J, with 9 bases between. Germline V gene lookup returns CDR1 KGHPV and CDR2 FQNQEV (reference sequence). CDR3 amino acids: CASSLGRLNSDYTF. The DNA read from the CDR3 is TGTGCCAGCAGTCTAGGCAGATTAAACTCCGACTACACC.

As for this clone: Gene and germline names: mouse. The read falls 1 residue short of the CDR3 end, and the missing part is taken from the germline J gene. The rearrangement links TRBV13-2 to TRBJ1-1; 8 nucleotides align to TRBD1. Germline values: CDR1 NNHNN, CDR2 SYGAGS (reference sequence). The J segment lost 3 bases and the V segment lost 0 bases, leaving 4 bases of the junction unmatched. The length of the CDR3 is 15 residues. Partial CDR3 DNA: TGTGCCAGCGGTGATGGAGCGACAGGGGACACAGAAGTCTTC. Its translation: CASGDGATGDTEVF. The whole CDR3 sequence is CASGDGATGDTEVFF.

In this sample, this clone turned up a few times. The genes and germline here are from mouse. The read ends 1 residue shy of where the CDR3 ends; the end is completed using the germline J gene. The chain couples TRBV15 to TRBJ2-7; D is possibly TRBD1 (5 bases). Germline CDR1 reads SGHND; CDR2 reads FRSKSL. V was cut by 7 bases and J by 2 bases, with 12 bases left in between. This CDR3 spans 13 amino acids. CDR3 region: CASTKDNPYEQYF. The CDR3 bases that were read are TGTGCCAGCACCAAGGACAACCCCTATGAACAGTAC.

Comment on this clone: Mouse germline and gene names are used. Read data end 1 residue before the CDR3 end; the end is taken from the germline J gene. V gene TRBV26 combines with J gene TRBJ1-2; D perhaps matches TRBD1 (5 bases). Germline V gives CDR1 KGHPV, CDR2 FQNQEV (reference sequence). The CDR3 is 12 residues long. Trimming pared 2 bases from V and 4 bases from J, leaving 5 bases between. The CDR3 protein is CASSLGASDYTF. The part of the CDR3 DNA that was read is TGTGCCAGCAGTCTGGGGGCCTCCGACTACACC.

With regard to this clone: One end of the junction varies from germline; a read error may be responsible. Gene names are mouse gene names. The CDR3 extends 1 residue past the end of the read, so its final part is completed from the germline J gene. V and J are TRBV13-1 and TRBJ2-5, with D perhaps matching TRBD1 (5 bases). Germline V gene data show CDR1 as NSHNY and CDR2 as SYGAGN. CDR3 length: 14 residues. Here the CDR3 reads CASGDRGNQDTQYF. CDR3 DNA, as far as it was read: TGTGCCAGCGGTGATAGGGGTAACCAAGACACCCAGTAC.

About this clone: The gene names given are mouse names. The read ends 1 residue shy of where the CDR3 ends; the end is completed using the germline J gene. The genes are TRBV1 and TRBJ1-5; D is unclear. Germline values: CDR1 NSQYPW, CDR2 LRSPGD (reference sequence). The V end lost 1 base, the J end lost 3 bases, and 4 bases lay between the germline ends. The length of the CDR3 is 13 residues. The CDR3 sequence: CTCSAGGNQAPLF. The part of the CDR3 DNA that was read is TGCACCTGCAGTGCAGGTGGCAACCAGGCTCCGCTT.